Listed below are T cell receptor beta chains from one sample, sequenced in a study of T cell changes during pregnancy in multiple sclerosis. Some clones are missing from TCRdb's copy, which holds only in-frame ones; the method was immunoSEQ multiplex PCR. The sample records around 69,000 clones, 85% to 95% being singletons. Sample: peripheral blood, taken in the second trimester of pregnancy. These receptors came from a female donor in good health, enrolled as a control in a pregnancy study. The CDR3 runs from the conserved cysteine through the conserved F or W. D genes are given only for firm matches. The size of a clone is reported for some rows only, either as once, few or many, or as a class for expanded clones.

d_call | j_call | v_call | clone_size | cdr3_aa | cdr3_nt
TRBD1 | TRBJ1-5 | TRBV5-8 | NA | CASSTLNQGVWSNQPQHF | TGTGCCAGCAGCACATTAAATCAGGGGGTCTGGAGCAATCAGCCCCAGCATTTT
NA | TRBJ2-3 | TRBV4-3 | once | CASSRNRGTDTQYF | TGCGCCAGCAGCCGAAACAGAGGCACAGATACGCAGTATTTT
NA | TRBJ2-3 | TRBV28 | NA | CASSLYPGSGTDTQYF | TGTGCCAGCAGTTTATACCCAGGGTCGGGCACAGATACGCAGTATTTT
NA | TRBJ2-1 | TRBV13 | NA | CASSWEARSQNEQFF | TGTGCCAGCAGCTGGGAGGCCAGGTCCCAAAATGAGCAGTTCTTC
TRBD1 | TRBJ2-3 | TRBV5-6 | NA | CASSWGTGGSTDTQYF | TGTGCCAGCAGCTGGGGGACAGGGGGTAGCACAGATACGCAGTATTTT
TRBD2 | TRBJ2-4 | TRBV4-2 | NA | CASSPHLPGRDIQYF | TGTGCCAGCAGCCCCCATTTGCCAGGGAGGGACATTCAGTACTTC
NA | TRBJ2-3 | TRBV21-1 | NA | CAIEGQGDTDTQYF | TGTGCCATAGAGGGACAGGGCGATACAGATACGCAGTATTTT
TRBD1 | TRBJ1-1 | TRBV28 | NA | CASSGTGALTEAFF | TGTGCCAGCAGTGGGACAGGGGCGCTGACTGAAGCTTTCTTT
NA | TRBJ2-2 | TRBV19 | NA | CASTQAGPVDAGELFF | TGTGCCAGTACCCAGGCGGGGCCGGTGGACGCCGGGGAGCTGTTTTTT
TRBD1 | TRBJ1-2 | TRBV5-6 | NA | CASSFWAGTGGDGYTF | TGTGCCAGCAGCTTTTGGGCAGGGACAGGGGGAGATGGCTACACCTTC
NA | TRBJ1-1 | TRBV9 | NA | CASSVGRGEAFF | TGTGCCAGCAGCGTAGGGAGGGGAGAAGCTTTCTTT
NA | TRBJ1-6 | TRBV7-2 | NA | CASSLSVDSPLHF | TGTGCCAGCAGCTTATCGGTTGATTCACCCCTCCACTTT
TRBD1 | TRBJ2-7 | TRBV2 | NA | CASRTGGAPVEQYF | TGTGCCAGCAGGACAGGGGGCGCCCCCGTCGAGCAGTACTTC
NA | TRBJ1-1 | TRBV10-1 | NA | CASRPGEEGTEAFF | TGCGCCAGCAGACCCGGGGAGGAGGGCACTGAAGCTTTCTTT
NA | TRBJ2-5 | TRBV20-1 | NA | CSASVGAQYF | TGCAGTGCTAGTGTAGGGGCCCAGTACTTC
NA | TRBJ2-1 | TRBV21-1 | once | CARSQEEQFF | TGTGCCCGATCCCAAGAGGAGCAGTTCTTC
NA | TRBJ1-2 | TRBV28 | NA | CASSLSSGDRLFYGYTF | TGTGCCAGCAGTTTATCGTCAGGGGACCGCCTTTTCTATGGCTACACCTTC
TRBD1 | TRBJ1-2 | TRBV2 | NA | CASRPDRGLTPGYGYTF | TGTGCCAGCAGGCCCGACAGGGGGCTCACACCGGGGTATGGCTACACCTTC
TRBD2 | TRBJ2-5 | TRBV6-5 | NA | CASGPSGVQRAQYF | TGTGCCAGTGGTCCTAGCGGGGTCCAAAGGGCCCAGTACTTC
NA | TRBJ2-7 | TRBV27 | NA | CASSLAGGLYEQYF | TGTGCCAGCAGTTTGGCAGGGGGACTCTACGAGCAGTACTTC
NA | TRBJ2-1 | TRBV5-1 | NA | CASSLSYNEQFF | TGCGCCAGCAGCTTGTCTTACAATGAGCAGTTCTTC
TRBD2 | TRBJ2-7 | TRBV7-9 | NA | CASSLTSGGNEQYF | TGTGCCAGCAGCTTAACTAGCGGGGGAAACGAGCAGTACTTC
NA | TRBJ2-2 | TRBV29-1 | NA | CSVREGGGELFF | TGCAGCGTCCGTGAAGGGGGCGGGGAGCTGTTTTTT
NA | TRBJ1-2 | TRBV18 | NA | CASSLSSGQEPNLPNGYTF | TGTGCCAGCTCATTATCTTCCGGCCAGGAACCAAATCTTCCTAATGGCTACACCTTC
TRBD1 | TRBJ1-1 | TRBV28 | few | CASSLGNRGQGGAFF | TGTGCCAGCAGTTTAGGGAACAGGGGGCAAGGGGGGGCTTTCTTT
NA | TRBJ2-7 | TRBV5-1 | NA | CASSSDSAYEQYF | TGCGCCAGCAGCTCGGACTCAGCCTACGAGCAGTACTTC
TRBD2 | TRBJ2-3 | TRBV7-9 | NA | CASSLALAGVGDTQYF | TGTGCCAGCAGCTTAGCACTAGCGGGGGTAGGAGATACGCAGTATTTT
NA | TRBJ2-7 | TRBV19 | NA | CASSLNEDEQYF | TGTGCCAGTAGTTTAAACGAGGACGAGCAGTACTTC
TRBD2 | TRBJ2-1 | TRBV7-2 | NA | CASSSRLAGGSYNEQFF | TGTGCCAGCAGCTCCCGACTAGCGGGGGGTTCCTACAATGAGCAGTTCTTC